Below are 23 T cell receptor beta chains sequenced from a single sample in a study of OX40 agonist ivuxolimab in advanced cancers. Sequencing used immunoSEQ multiplex PCR; TCRdb keeps in-frame clones, though not all of them. Of about 64,000 clones listed, roughly 90% are singletons. The starting material was CD4+ or CD8+ T cells sorted from blood, obtained in a trial of the OX40 agonist ivuxolimab. The receptors originated from an adult with an advanced solid tumor such as melanoma, head and neck, liver or kidney cancer.

The chain uses TRBV23-1 and TRBJ2-2; possibly TRBD2 for D (6 bases). TRBV23-1 is recorded as an ORF, its role being uncertain. Trimming pared 7 bases from V and 0 bases from J, leaving 12 bases between. The CDR3 sequence is 15 residues long. The CDR3 sequence: CASTGGGTNTGELFF. CDR3 in DNA: TGCGCCAGCACTGGCGGCGGGACGAACACCGGGGAGCTGTTTTTT.

This clone was seen more than once but under ten times. This chain uses TRBV30 with TRBJ2-5, with TRBD2 matching over 8 bases. The V gene's germline CDR1 is GTSNPN and CDR2 SVGIG (reference sequence). The J segment lost 4 bases and the V segment lost 2 bases, leaving 9 bases of the junction unmatched. CDR3 length equals 15 residues. The CDR3 reads CAWSHGRGRGETQYF. In DNA form, the CDR3 reads TGTGCCTGGAGTCACGGGAGGGGTAGGGGAGAGACCCAGTACTTC.

The V gene is TRBV25-1, the J gene TRBJ1-6; D remains ambiguous. V was clipped by 2 bases and J by 6 bases, with 14 bases between them. Looked up from germline, CDR1 is MGHDK and CDR2 is SYGVNS. CDR3 size: 16 residues. CDR3 protein: CASSEASTRANSPLHF. For the CDR3, the DNA is TGTGCCAGCAGTGAAGCCTCGACACGGGCTAATTCACCCCTCCACTTT. The full variable domain, rest sourced from reference TRBV25-1 and TRBJ1-6, is EADIYQTPRYLVIGTGKKITLECSQTMGHDKMYWYQQDPGMELHLIHYSYGVNSTEKGDLSSESTVSRIRTEHFPLTLESARPSHTSQYLCASSEASTRANSPLHFGNGTRLTVT.

The chain links TRBV18 to TRBJ2-7, with TRBD1 identical over 7 bases. The CDR3 loop spans 15 amino acids. Trimming removed 6 bases from V and 1 base from J; junction bases left unmatched: 9. CDR1 is KGHSH, CDR2 LQKENI, per germline. CDR3 residues: CASSPAGGSSYEQYF. The DNA for the CDR3 is TGTGCCAGCTCCCCTGCAGGGGGAAGTTCCTACGAGCAGTACTTC. Filled out from reference TRBV18 and TRBJ2-7, the complete variable domain reads NAGVMQNPRHLVRRRGQEARLRCSPMKGHSHVYWYRQLPEEGLKFMVYLQKENIIDESGMPKERFSAEFPKEGPSILRIQQVVRGDSAAYFCASSPAGGSSYEQYFGPGTRLTVT.

V is TRBV28 and J is TRBJ2-3; no firm D call. Trimming took 6 bases from V and 6 from J, leaving 16 bases between them. From germline, CDR1 is MDHEN and CDR2 SYDVKM. The CDR3 consists of 14 residues. The CDR3 bases are TGTGCCAGCAGCACCCCCCCGATGGGTGATACGCAGTATTTT. Encoded protein: CASSTPPMGDTQYF.

V is TRBV9 and J is TRBJ2-2; the D is unclear. Germline CDR1 is SGDLS and CDR2 is YYNGEE. The germline V and J ends were trimmed by 4 bases and 5 bases, with 15 bases remaining between them. This CDR3 comprises 15 residues. Here the CDR3 reads CASSLRERTTGELFF. The CDR3 nucleotides read TGTGCCAGCAGCTTGCGAGAACGGACGACCGGGGAGCTGTTTTTT.

The genes are TRBV5-5 and TRBJ2-7, with TRBD2 matching 8 bases. J lost 7 bases, V lost 5 bases, and 14 bases had no gene match. Per germline, CDR1 SGHKS and CDR2 YYEKEE (reference sequence). This CDR3 spans 15 amino acids. CDR3 protein: CASSLAEGTRREQYF. DNA of the CDR3: TGTGCCAGCAGTCTGGCTGAGGGGACTAGGAGGGAGCAGTACTTC.

The chain is built from TRBV28 and TRBJ1-2; 7 bases are a match to TRBD1. The germline V gene has CDR1 MDHEN and CDR2 SYDVKM. This CDR3 has 19 amino acids. The trim removed 2 bases at V and 1 base at J, leaving 16 bases unmatched. CDR3 in amino acids: CASSLERYKLDRVNYGYTF. In nucleotides, the CDR3 is TGTGCCAGCAGTTTAGAACGTTATAAGTTAGACAGGGTTAACTATGGCTACACCTTC.

V gene TRBV25-1 combines with J gene TRBJ2-3, with 8 positions matching TRBD1. CDR1 is MGHDK and CDR2 is SYGVNS in the germline V gene. The CDR3 extends over 15 amino acids. V dropped 3 bases and J dropped 5; count of bases not matched to a gene: 7. Here the CDR3 reads CASSDLQGAGDTQYF. The CDR3 nucleotides are TGTGCCAGCAGTGACCTTCAGGGGGCTGGAGATACGCAGTATTTT.

The V gene is TRBV6-1, the J gene TRBJ1-5, with D hard to call. The CDR3 runs to 13 residues. V was shortened by 5 bases and J by 5 bases, with 10 bases between the two germline ends. Germline CDR1 MNHNS, CDR2 SASEGT. The CDR3 loop is CASSNTADQPQHF. The CDR3 DNA reads as TGTGCCAGCAGTAACACAGCGGATCAGCCCCAGCATTTT.

The chain combines TRBV19 with TRBJ1-2; TRBD1 might be the D (6 bases). CDR1 is LNHDA and CDR2 is SQIVND in the germline V gene (reference sequence). This CDR3 region has 13 residues. Between the trimmed V and J ends, which lost 3 bases and 8 bases, there was a span of 13 bases. Here the CDR3 reads CASSMSQGYGYTF. DNA for the CDR3: TGTGCCAGTAGTATGTCGCAGGGGTACGGCTACACCTTC. The full variable domain, completed using reference TRBV19 and TRBJ1-2, is DGGITQSPKYLFRKEGQNVTLSCEQNLNHDAMYWYRQDPGQGLRLIYYSQIVNDFQKGDIAEGYSVSREKKESFPLTVTSAQKNPTAFYLCASSMSQGYGYTFGSGTRLTVV.

This chain uses TRBV19 with TRBJ1-1; tentatively, D is TRBD1 (6 bases). The CDR3 sequence is 15 residues long. Germline V lookup: CDR1 LNHDA, CDR2 SQIVND (reference sequence). Trimming cost V 7 bases and J 2 bases, with 17 bases left between them. In DNA form, the CDR3 reads TGTGCCAGTACCACTCCCGGCAGGGGAAACACTGAAGCTTTCTTT. It translates to CASTTPGRGNTEAFF.

This clone is medium-sized (0.01 to 0.1%) by share. This rearrangement joins TRBV30 to TRBJ1-1, with D uncertain. V lost 2 bases and J 4 bases, leaving 5 bases between the germline ends. Germline V gene sequence: CDR1 GTSNPN, CDR2 SVGIG (reference sequence). This CDR3 has 11 amino acids. CDR3 amino acids: CAWSSVTEAFF. The CDR3 nucleotides are TGTGCCTGGAGTTCAGTCACTGAAGCTTTCTTT.

The J gene is TRBJ2-7, the V gene TRBV5-1, with a weak D call TRBD1 (6 bases). V was pared by 1 base and J by 6 bases, with 8 bases between. This CDR3 region has 12 residues. The germline CDR1 and CDR2 sequences are SGHRS and YFSETQ. CDR3 sequence reads: CASSLRRGEQYF. The CDR3 DNA reads TGCGCCAGCAGCTTGCGCAGGGGCGAGCAGTACTTC.

The gene calls are TRBV11-3 and TRBJ2-3; the match to TRBD1 covers 7 bases. The V gene's germline CDR1 is SGHNT and CDR2 YENEEA. There are 14 residues in the CDR3. With 5 bases clipped from V and 2 bases from J, the junction kept 4 bases outside the gene matches. DNA of the CDR3: TGTGCCAGCAGCCGACAGGGAGACACAGATACGCAGTATTTT. Protein: CASSRQGDTDTQYF.

The table lists this clone with a count of one. V usage is TRBV5-1 and J usage is TRBJ2-2; D gene ambiguous. V gave up 1 base and J gave up 1 base, with 5 bases separating them. CDR1 and CDR2 from the germline V gene are SGHRS and YFSETQ. The CDR3 totals 14 residues. CDR3 bases: TGCGCCAGCAGCTTGAGAGGGAACACCGGGGAGCTGTTTTTT. Translating it yields CASSLRGNTGELFF. The full variable domain, with the rest looked up from reference TRBV5-1 and TRBJ2-2, is KAGVTQTPRYLIKTRGQQVTLSCSPISGHRSVSWYQQTPGQGLQFLFEYFSETQRNKGNFPGRFSGRQFSNSRSEMNVSTLELGDSALYLCASSLRGNTGELFFGEGSRLTVL.

This chain joins TRBV21-1 and TRBJ2-3; the DNA was not compared with TRBD1, the D call given in the table. TRBV21-1 corresponds to a pseudogene. This CDR3 is built from 16 residues. This CDR3 is CASKVVRFRGTDTQYF. CDR3 DNA: TGTGCCAGCAAAGTGGTGCGGTTCAGGGGCACAGATACGCAGTATTTT.

The chain carries TRBV11-3 and TRBJ2-2, with unresolved D. Trimming cost V 1 base and J 5 bases, with 2 bases left between them. The CDR3 loop spans 12 amino acids. The germline V gene encodes CDR1 SGHNT and CDR2 YENEEA. Here the CDR3 DNA reads TGTGCCAGCAGCTTAGGGACCGGGGAGCTGTTTTTT. Encoded protein: CASSLGTGELFF.

This clone is medium-sized by share. The chain uses TRBV19 and TRBJ1-2; D is possibly TRBD1 (6 bases). Germline loops: CDR1 LNHDA, CDR2 SQIVND (reference sequence). The V gene lost 7 bases and the J gene lost 8 bases, with 17 bases spanning the gap. The CDR3 has 13 residues. The CDR3 DNA sequence: TGTGCCAGTAACCGAGGACAGTCGCAGGGCTACACCTTC. Its protein product is CASNRGQSQGYTF.

This chain links TRBV6-6 with TRBJ2-5; 8 bases agree with TRBD1. The J call is in doubt because the DNA end fits TRBJ2-7 better. CDR3 length: 14 amino acids. Germline assignment: CDR1 MNHNY and CDR2 SVGAGI (reference sequence). The CDR3 loop is CASSQAGGTYEQYF. DNA for the CDR3: TGTGCCAGCAGTCAAGCAGGGGGCACCTACGAGCAGTACTTC.

The chain couples TRBV5-4 to TRBJ2-5; no clear D. This CDR3 spans 14 amino acids. Trimming left V 0 bases short and J 1 base short, with 7 bases between. CDR1 and CDR2 (germline): SGHNT, YYREEE (reference sequence). CDR3 nucleotide sequence: TGTGCCAGCAGCTTGGAGACGGCCCAAGAGACCCAGTACTTC. Protein sequence: CASSLETAQETQYF.

This clone was counted only a few times. The sample has other DNA sequences that encode this CDR3 too. The V gene is TRBV10-2, the J gene TRBJ2-7; D call uncertain. The CDR3 has 11 residues. Germline V gives CDR1 WSHSY, CDR2 SAAADI. The ends were cut back, 3 bases at V and 5 bases at J, with 5 bases in the middle. In DNA, the CDR3 is TGCGCCAGCAGTGAAAGCGACGAGCAGTACTTC. It is translated as CASSESDEQYF.

This chain connects TRBV10-3 to TRBJ1-1; TRBD1 matches 12 bases. J gave up 7 bases and V 8 bases, and 5 bases lay outside the gene matches. The CDR3 runs 13 residues. Germline CDR1 reads ENHRY; CDR2 reads SYGVKD. In DNA form, the CDR3 reads TGTGCCATCGGGACAGGGGGCATCGGTGAAGCTTTCTTT. Translated, it gives CAIGTGGIGEAFF.